This T cell receptor beta chain was obtained from a study of blood T cell repertoires in COVID-19. At the level of the study: Acute and convalescent COVID-19 samples came from the United States, Italy and Spain. The cDNA or gDNA used as material had been derived from T cells, B-cell-depleted T cells, or PBMCs.

In the authors' methods: Estimation of nucleated cell counts was performed using reference gene primer amplification. Profiling relied on immunoSEQ multiplex PCR, and the TCRdb table lists in-frame clones only, not all of them. V and J calls and clone size are those listed in that table; D and trimming were worked out from the DNA. The sample records around 290,000 clones, 75% to 90% being singletons. Per germline, CDR1 SGHRS and CDR2 YFSETQ. Trimming left V 5 bases short and J 0 bases short, with 12 bases between. CDR3 size: 15 residues. The rearrangement uses TRBV5-1 and TRBJ2-1, with D unclear. The clonotype comes from a man in his forties with acute or convalescent COVID-19. The sample was peripheral blood. CDR3 sequence (DNA): TGCGCCAGCAGTCCTGCACTTAGCTCCTACAATGAGCAGTTCTTC. Translation: CASSPALSSYNEQFF. The full variable domain, its missing parts supplied by reference TRBV5-1 and TRBJ2-1, is KAGVTQTPRYLIKTRGQQVTLSCSPISGHRSVSWYQQTPGQGLQFLFEYFSETQRNKGNFPGRFSGRQFSNSRSEMNVSTLELGDSALYLCASSPALSSYNEQFFGPGTRLTVL.